This T cell receptor beta chain was obtained from a study of T cell clones after liver transplantation. About the research overall: A pre-transplant mixed lymphocyte reaction with TCRbeta sequencing defined graft-donor-reactive clones followed in post-transplant blood. Until 12-24 months post-transplant, subjects got standard immunosuppression and no induction. Tolerant meant at least one year fully off immunosuppression without liver enzymes above twice normal. Apart from three HCV-positive recipients, transplants were for non-autoimmune, non-viral reasons.

The method was immunoSEQ multiplex PCR; TCRdb's version includes in-frame clones alone and lacks a portion of them. Of about 33,000 clones in the sample, more than 90% were seen once. This CDR3 has 18 amino acids. The V gene end was trimmed by 5 bases and the J gene end by 4 bases; junction bases not matched to a gene: 8. The germline CDR1 and CDR2 sequences are PRHDT and FYEKMQ (reference sequence). The rearrangement joins TRBV13 to TRBJ2-6, with 13 bases fitting TRBD2. This receptor was identified in a human patient who received a liver transplant. Some T cells may be the graft donor's. The sequencing here drew on CD8+ T cells from blood, taken 12 months after liver transplant. For the CDR3, the DNA is TGTGCCAGCAGCGTCGGGACTAGCGGGAATATGGGGGCCAACGTCCTGACTTTC. Protein sequence: CASSVGTSGNMGANVLTF. The variable domain in full, completed from reference TRBV13 and TRBJ2-6, reads AAGVIQSPRHLIKEKRETATLKCYPIPRHDTVYWYQQGPGQDPQFLISFYEKMQSDKGSIPDRFSAQQFSDYHSELNMSSLELGDSALYFCASSVGTSGNMGANVLTFGAGSRLTVL.